These T cell receptor beta chains were read from a single sample in a study of CD8 T cells in Susac syndrome. TCRdb fed the immunoSEQ multiplex PCR reads into MiXCR, producing one record per CDR3 protein. The sample has around 53,000 distinct CDR3 sequences, about 95% seen once; the top ten hold 0.75%. The sample consisted of CD8+ T cells from PBMCs. Receptors originate from a human donor with Susac syndrome. The CDR3 runs from the conserved cysteine through the conserved F or W. A D gene is named only where the DNA matches it firmly. Some rows have no size entry. The others give once, few or many, or a class for an expanded clone.

cdr3_aa cdr3_nt j_call d_call v_call clone_size cdr3_length
CASSFTGSSAKNIQYF TGTGCCAGCAGCTTTACAGGGTCCTCGGCCAAAAACATTCAGTACTTC TRBJ2-4 . TRBV7-2 . 16
CACIGGYNSPLHF TGTGCCTGCATCGGGGGTTATAATTCACCCCTCCACTTT TRBJ1-6 . TRBV30 . 13
CASSGGIRATDTEAFF TGTGCCAGCAGTGGGGGAATAAGGGCAACCGACACTGAAGCTTTCTTT TRBJ1-1 . TRBV25-1 . 16
CAWKGGTEAFF TGTGCCTGGAAGGGAGGCACTGAAGCTTTCTTT TRBJ1-1 . TRBV30 . 11
CASSSSEGLRTGELFF TGTGCCAGCAGCTCCTCGGAGGGTTTGAGAACCGGGGAGCTGTTTTTT TRBJ2-2 . TRBV11-2 . 16
CSAPGVTEAFF TGCAGTGCTCCTGGCGTCACTGAAGCTTTCTTT TRBJ1-1 . TRBV20-1 . 11
CASSLLTENTEAFF TGTGCCAGCAGCTTGTTAACCGAGAACACTGAAGCTTTCTTT TRBJ1-1 . TRBV5-4 . 14
CASSLTIYEQFF TGTGCCAGCAGCTTGACTATATATGAGCAGTTCTTC TRBJ2-1 . TRBV5-6 . 12
CASSLSRSHYGYTF TGTGCCAGCAGTTTATCGAGGAGCCACTATGGCTACACCTTC TRBJ1-2 . TRBV27 . 14
CASSQDPSADGEQYF TGCGCCAGCAGCCAAGATCCTAGCGCGGACGGCGAGCAGTACTTC TRBJ2-7 . TRBV4-3 . 15
CASSFGFRASNQPQHF TGTGCCAGCAGTTTCGGTTTCAGGGCCTCCAATCAGCCCCAGCATTTT TRBJ1-5 . TRBV12-3/TRBV12-4 few 16
CASSLKQGYNEQFF TGTGCCAGCAGCTTGAAACAGGGGTACAATGAGCAGTTCTTC TRBJ2-1 TRBD1 TRBV27 . 14
CASSPPGFEYGYTF TGTGCCAGCAGCCCTCCTGGGTTCGAATACGGCTACACCTTC TRBJ1-2 . TRBV12-3/TRBV12-4 . 14
CASSLRDYEETQYF TGTGCCAGCAGCTTGAGGGACTATGAAGAGACCCAGTACTTC TRBJ2-5 TRBD2 TRBV7-9 . 14
CASSPSGVGVVTTEAFF TGTGCCAGCAGTCCGTCAGGCGTAGGAGTAGTAACCACTGAAGCTTTCTTT TRBJ1-1 . TRBV12-3/TRBV12-4 . 17
CASSETGGSYEQYF TGTGCCAGCAGTGAAACAGGGGGCTCCTACGAGCAGTACTTC TRBJ2-7 TRBD1 TRBV6-1 few 14
CAWSDSPSGWSNYGYTF TGTGCCTGGAGTGACTCCCCTTCGGGTTGGTCTAACTATGGCTACACCTTC TRBJ1-2 . TRBV30 . 17
CASSLRAGGIGDTQYF TGTGCCAGCAGCCTTCGAGCGGGGGGGATAGGGGATACGCAGTATTTT TRBJ2-3 TRBD2 TRBV9 . 16
CASSNDPKAFF TGTGCCAGCAGCAACGACCCGAAGGCTTTCTTT TRBJ1-1 . TRBV12-3/TRBV12-4 . 11
CASSSWGNRGTNNEQFF TGTGCCAGCAGTTCGTGGGGGAACAGGGGAACAAACAATGAGCAGTTCTTC TRBJ2-1 TRBD1 TRBV12-3/TRBV12-4 . 17
CASSSPGTGIPGELFF TGTGCCAGCAGTTCCCCCGGGACAGGGATTCCCGGGGAGCTGTTTTTT TRBJ2-2 TRBD1 TRBV6-5 . 16
CSAREGADTQYF TGCAGTGCTAGAGAGGGAGCAGATACGCAGTATTTT TRBJ2-3 . TRBV20-1 . 12
CASRDDRAGANVLTF TGTGCCAGCAGGGACGACAGGGCTGGGGCCAACGTCCTGACTTTC TRBJ2-6 TRBD1 TRBV14 . 15
CAWSSPSDTWGELFF TGTGCCTGGAGCTCCCCTTCGGACACTTGGGGGGAGCTGTTTTTT TRBJ2-2 . TRBV30 . 15
CATSKGQRTEAFF TGTGCCACCAGCAAGGGACAGAGAACTGAAGCTTTCTTT TRBJ1-1 TRBD1 TRBV15 . 13
CASNQGGSGYSNQPQHF TGCGCCAGCAACCAGGGGGGCTCGGGGTATAGCAATCAGCCCCAGCATTTT TRBJ1-5 TRBD1 TRBV4-1 once 17
CASSNEGGDEQYF TGTGCCAGCAGCAACGAGGGCGGCGACGAGCAGTACTTC TRBJ2-7 . TRBV7-9 . 13
CASSARDRDEQYF TGTGCCAGCAGCGCCCGGGACAGGGACGAGCAGTACTTC TRBJ2-7 TRBD1 TRBV7-9 . 13
CASSFGVSEGYTF TGTGCCAGCAGTTTTGGGGTATCTGAGGGCTACACCTTC TRBJ1-2 . TRBV12-3/TRBV12-4 . 13
CASSLAAGGPPNNEQFF TGTGCCAGCAGCTTAGCAGCGGGGGGGCCGCCCAATAATGAGCAGTTCTTC TRBJ2-1 TRBD2 TRBV7-9 . 17
CSVFVAGGSGYTF TGCAGCGTTTTCGTGGCAGGGGGCAGTGGCTACACCTTC TRBJ1-2 TRBD1 TRBV29-1 . 13
CASSLGASGGSYNEQFF TGTGCCAGCAGCTTAGGGGCTAGCGGGGGGTCCTACAATGAGCAGTTCTTC TRBJ2-1 TRBD2 TRBV11-2 . 17
CASSSDRDYTEAFF TGTGCCAGCAGCTCCGACAGGGACTACACTGAAGCTTTCTTT TRBJ1-1 TRBD1 TRBV7-8 . 14
CSVEREFDRGSGGYTF TGCAGCGTTGAAAGGGAATTCGACAGGGGAAGCGGTGGCTACACCTTC TRBJ1-2 TRBD1 TRBV29-1 once 16
CASSQKPLGDEQFF TGCGCCAGCAGCCAAAAGCCGCTAGGCGATGAGCAGTTCTTC TRBJ2-1 . TRBV4-1 . 14
CAWSVGFGTEAFF TGTGCCTGGAGTGTAGGGTTTGGCACTGAAGCTTTCTTT TRBJ1-1 . TRBV30 . 13
CASSLGGGGYTF TGTGCCAGCAGTTTAGGCGGGGGCGGCTACACCTTC TRBJ1-2 . TRBV12-3/TRBV12-4 few 12
CASSLGRRREQFF TGTGCCAGCAGTCTGGGCCGGAGAAGAGAGCAGTTCTTC TRBJ2-1 . TRBV3-1 . 13
CASSQVGLAGDGELFF TGTGCCAGCAGCCAAGTTGGGTTAGCGGGGGACGGGGAGCTGTTTTTT TRBJ2-2 TRBD2 TRBV28 . 16
CASSRSGAGHLSFREQYF TGTGCCAGCAGCCGTAGCGGGGCGGGCCACCTGTCATTCCGCGAGCAGTACTTC TRBJ2-7 TRBD2 TRBV14 . 18
CASSLGGLQETQYF TGTGCCAGCAGCCTCGGAGGCTTGCAAGAGACCCAGTACTTC TRBJ2-5 . TRBV9 . 14
CASSLEQVYNEQFF TGCGCCAGCAGCTTGGAACAAGTATACAATGAGCAGTTCTTC TRBJ2-1 . TRBV5-1 . 14
CASSLTRGASHNEQFF TGTGCCAGCAGCTTAACCAGGGGCGCCTCCCACAATGAGCAGTTCTTC TRBJ2-1 . TRBV11-3 . 16
CASHSGANVLTF TGTGCCAGCCACTCTGGGGCCAACGTCCTGACTTTC TRBJ2-6 . TRBV7-8 . 12
CASSLMGIQETQYF TGTGCCAGCAGTTTAATGGGCATCCAAGAGACCCAGTACTTC TRBJ2-5 . TRBV12-3/TRBV12-4 . 14
CASSSTGDNEQFF TGCGCCAGCAGCTCAACAGGGGACAATGAGCAGTTCTTC TRBJ2-1 TRBD1 TRBV5-1 few 13
CASSPRAGEETQYF TGTGCCAGCAGCCCGCGAGCGGGGGAAGAGACCCAGTACTTC TRBJ2-5 TRBD2 TRBV9 . 14
CASSLNRDSPYNEQFF TGTGCCAGCAGTTTAAACCGGGACTCCCCCTACAATGAGCAGTTCTTC TRBJ2-1 . TRBV5-6 . 16
CASSSPAQETQYF TGTGCCAGCAGCTCTCCAGCACAAGAGACCCAGTACTTC TRBJ2-5 . TRBV3-1 . 13
CASSPGVAEQFF TGCGCCAGCAGCCCCGGCGTGGCTGAGCAGTTCTTC TRBJ2-1 . TRBV4-1 . 12
CASRWGTGETQYF TGTGCCAGCAGGTGGGGGACGGGAGAGACCCAGTACTTC TRBJ2-5 . TRBV5-6 . 13
CASSQPDAGATQYF TGTGCCAGCAGCCAACCGGACGCTGGGGCGACCCAGTACTTC TRBJ2-5 . TRBV4-2 . 14
CSAPLDRGANQPQHF TGCAGTGCCCCCCTGGACAGGGGGGCCAATCAGCCCCAGCATTTT TRBJ1-5 TRBD1 TRBV20-1 . 15
CSVLRTGLWDEQYF TGCAGCGTTCTTAGGACAGGTTTGTGGGACGAGCAGTACTTC TRBJ2-7 TRBD1 TRBV29-1 . 14
CASSAPGLAAQETQYF TGTGCCAGTAGTGCCCCGGGACTAGCGGCCCAAGAGACCCAGTACTTC TRBJ2-5 TRBD2 TRBV19 . 16
CSARDRSTGPNTEAFF TGCAGTGCTAGAGATCGGTCGACAGGGCCAAACACTGAAGCTTTCTTT TRBJ1-1 TRBD1 TRBV20-1 . 16
CSVAGDSYEQYF TGCAGCGTCGCCGGGGACTCCTACGAGCAGTACTTC TRBJ2-7 . TRBV29-1 once 12
CASSPPGLVKNEQFF TGTGCCAGCAGCCCGCCGGGACTAGTGAAGAATGAGCAGTTCTTC TRBJ2-1 TRBD2 TRBV7-9 . 15